Described below is a single TCR beta chain sequence and its context. Its cognate antigen is unknown. The data were taken from a study of shared clonotypes between healthy human individuals. About the study: Researchers assigned three CD4 naive, three CD4 memory, two CD8 naive and one CD8 memory plate to each donor. Study-wide results and limits: Clonotype sharing across donors was expected to vary with sequencing depth. Non-shared clonotypes had lower generation probabilities than those shared by all four donors.

Naive CD8 cells lacked CD45RO, underwent positive selection for CCR7 and left out terminally differentiated effector memory CD45RA+ cells. Trimming took off 6 bases at V and 9 bases at J, with 8 bases between the two ends. The CDR3 sequence is 10 residues long. Germline V lookup: CDR1 SQVTM, CDR2 ANQGSEA. Sequencing used immunoSEQ multiplex PCR; TCRdb keeps in-frame clones, though not all of them. The sample has roughly 600,000 clones; roughly 98% are singletons. Material for sequencing was naive CD8+ T cells sorted from blood. The source is a man aged 25 to 40 in good health. The chain recombines TRBV29-1 with TRBJ2-2; D call uncertain. CDR3 bases: TGCAGCGTCCTAGGTCGGGAGCTGTTTTTT. It encodes CSVLGRELFF.